The following is a TCR beta chain sequence with its context. Assay used: immunoSEQ multiplex PCR; TCRdb lists only in-frame clones, some missing. The repertoire has more than 75,000 clones, almost 97% of them found once; the top ten carry about 0.38%. These data come from a study of technical replicates of blood from a handful of donors. CDR3 length: 16 amino acids. The V gene lost 5 bases and the J gene lost 0 bases, with 14 bases spanning the gap. Germline-derived CDR1 and CDR2 are SGHAT and FQNNGV. The sample was T cells isolated from PBMCs. The clonotype comes from a human donor in good health. The J gene is TRBJ1-3, the V gene TRBV11-2; a weak D match, TRBD1 (5 bases). In DNA form, the CDR3 reads TGTGCCAGCAGCCTAGGGGCTTGGGCCTCTGGAAACACCATATATTTT. It is translated as CASSLGAWASGNTIYF.